This paragraph reports one T cell receptor (beta chain). This record belongs to a study of blood T cell repertoires in COVID-19. Looking at the study overall: COVID-19 samples collected from the United States, Italy and Spain covered acute and convalescent phases. The cDNA or gDNA used as material had been derived from T cells, B-cell-depleted T cells, or PBMCs.

In the authors' methods: Estimation of nucleated cell counts was performed using reference gene primer amplification. Sequencing was performed with immunoSEQ multiplex PCR; in TCRdb, only in-frame clones are kept and a portion is missing. Clone size and V and J calls were adopted from that table, with D and trimming inferred from the DNA. The sample yields about 300,000 clones, less than 85% seen once. During active infection, Seattle patients enrolled and were then monitored through disease. The clonotype originates from a human donor with COVID-19, enrolled during active disease. The donor label of this sample is uncertain. Sequences were obtained from peripheral blood.

The CDR3 sequence is CASSTRPVLAGAYTQYF. Here the CDR3 DNA reads TGTGCCAGTAGTACCCGGCCGGTACTAGCGGGAGCATATACGCAGTATTTT. This chain uses TRBV19 with TRBJ2-3; the match to TRBD2 covers 11 bases. V was clipped by 4 bases and J by 7 bases; unmatched bases: 13. The CDR3 contains 17 residues. Per germline, CDR1 LNHDA and CDR2 SQIVND (reference sequence).